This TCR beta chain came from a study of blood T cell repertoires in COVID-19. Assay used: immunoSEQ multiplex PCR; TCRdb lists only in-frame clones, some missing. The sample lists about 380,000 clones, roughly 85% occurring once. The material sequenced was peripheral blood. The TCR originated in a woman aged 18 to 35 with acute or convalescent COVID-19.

In nucleotides, the CDR3 is TGTGCCAGCAGCCCATGGACCCAGGGAGGCACCATATATTTT. This gives the protein CASSPWTQGGTIYF. The V call is TRBV7-2, the J call TRBJ1-3; possibly TRBD1 for D (5 bases). Germline assignment: CDR1 SGHTA and CDR2 FQGNSA. This CDR3 has 14 amino acids. V lost 5 bases to trimming and J lost 9 bases, with 17 bases between them.